Here is one T cell receptor (beta chain) with its context. Antigen unknown. The treatment is: roughly 10-day PBMC culture with coronavirus spike peptide pools or control peptides (ViraFEST assay). In germline, CDR1 is SGDLS, CDR2 YYNGEE. The CDR3 extends over 14 amino acids. The J segment lost 5 bases and the V segment lost 3 bases, leaving 2 bases of the junction unmatched. The Oncomine TCR Beta short-read assay was applied to DNA of cultured CD4+ T cells. In TCRdb, the PCR reads were re-called with MiXCR into one record per CDR3 protein. The sample has about 12,000 distinct CDR3 sequences; about half are singletons. The sample is drawn from a study of vaccination and CD4 T cells after COVID-19. The overall study: Spike peptides, overlapping and drawn from SARS-CoV-2, HCoV-NL63, HCoV-OC43 and HCoV-229E, were used to stimulate cells. The study's findings and limits: SARS-CoV-2-reactive clonotype medians increased from roughly 21 to 40, not significantly.

The sequenced sample consisted of CD4+ T cells from blood, cultured in vitro. The receptor comes from a human donor who had recovered from COVID-19. V gene TRBV9 combines with J gene TRBJ2-7, with 13 bases aligning to TRBD2. The CDR3 DNA follows: TGTGCCAGCAGCGGGACTAGCGGGAGTGACGAGCAGTACTTC. This sequence encodes CASSGTSGSDEQYF.